This T cell receptor (beta chain) was obtained from a study of shared clonotypes between healthy human individuals. Terminally differentiated effector memory CD45RA+ cells were excluded from the naive CD8 cells, which were CD45RO-negative and positively selected for CCR7. This table comes from immunoSEQ multiplex PCR, and its TCRdb copy is limited to in-frame clones, with some not included. The data hold more than 550,000 clones, with around 90% observed a single time. CDR1 is SEHNR and CDR2 is FQNEAQ in the germline V gene (reference sequence). The length of the CDR3 is 15 residues. The V end was cut by 3 bases, the J end by 8 bases, with 19 bases between.

This chain links TRBV7-9 with TRBJ1-1, with unresolved D. The receptor was derived from a young man in good health. Sequenced sample: naive CD8+ T cells sorted from blood. CDR3 protein: CASSFPKGRRTEAFF. The CDR3 nucleotides are TGTGCCAGCAGCTTTCCGAAGGGCAGGCGCACGGAAGCTTTCTTT.